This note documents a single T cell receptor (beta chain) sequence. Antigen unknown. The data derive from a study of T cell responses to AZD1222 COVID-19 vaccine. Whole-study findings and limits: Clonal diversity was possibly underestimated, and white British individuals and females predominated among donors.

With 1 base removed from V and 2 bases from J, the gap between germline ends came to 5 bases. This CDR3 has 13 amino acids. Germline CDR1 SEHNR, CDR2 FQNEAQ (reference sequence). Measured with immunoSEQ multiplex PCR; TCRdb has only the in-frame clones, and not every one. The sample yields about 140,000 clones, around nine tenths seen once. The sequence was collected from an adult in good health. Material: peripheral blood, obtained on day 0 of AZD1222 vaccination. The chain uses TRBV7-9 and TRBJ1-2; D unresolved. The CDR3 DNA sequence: TGTGCCAGCAGCTTAGGAGGGAACTATGGCTACACCTTC. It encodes CASSLGGNYGYTF.